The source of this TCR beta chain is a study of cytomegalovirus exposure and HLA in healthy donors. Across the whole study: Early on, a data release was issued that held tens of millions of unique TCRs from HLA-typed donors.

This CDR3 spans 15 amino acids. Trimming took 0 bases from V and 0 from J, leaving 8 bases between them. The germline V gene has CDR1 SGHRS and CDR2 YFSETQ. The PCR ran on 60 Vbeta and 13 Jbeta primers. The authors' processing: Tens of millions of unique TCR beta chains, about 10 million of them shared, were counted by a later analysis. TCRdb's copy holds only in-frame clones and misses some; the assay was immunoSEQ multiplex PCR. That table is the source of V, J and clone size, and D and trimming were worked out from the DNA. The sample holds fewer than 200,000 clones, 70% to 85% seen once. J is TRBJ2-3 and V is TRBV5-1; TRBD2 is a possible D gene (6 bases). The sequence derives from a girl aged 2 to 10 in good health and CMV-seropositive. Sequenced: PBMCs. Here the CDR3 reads CASSLERASTDTQYF. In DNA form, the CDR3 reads TGCGCCAGCAGCTTGGAGCGGGCTAGCACAGATACGCAGTATTTT.